Listed below are T cell receptor beta chains from one sample, sequenced in a study of CD8+ T cells in alopecia areata. The repertoire was sequenced with immunoSEQ multiplex PCR; TCRdb's copy has only in-frame clones and lacks some. Of some 120,000 clones in the sample, about 57% were seen once. This material consisted of CD4+ T cells sorted from blood, taken at week 0. The receptor set was obtained from a human donor with alopecia areata. Each CDR3 is given with its conserved first and last residue.

TRBV2	TRBJ2-4	CASSEDAGDIQYF
TRBV7-2	TRBJ1-4	CASSPGEGNEKLFF
TRBV4-1	TRBJ2-3	CASSQALPDTQYF
TRBV7-2	TRBJ2-5	CASSLVRDGPRETQYF
TRBV10-3	TRBJ2-1	CAISESGEVPYNEQFF
TRBV7-9	TRBJ2-7	CASSPGWDTSYEQYF
TRBV7-8	TRBJ2-7	CASSSAGTGGPSHEQYF
TRBV7-8	TRBJ1-5	CASSFSAGNQPQHF
TRBV7-2	TRBJ2-3	CASSSSSGRTDTQYF
TRBV7-8	TRBJ2-5	CASSFSRGEGTQYF
TRBV5-5	TRBJ2-3	CASSLLAVTDTQYF
TRBV2	TRBJ2-6	CASRQSSSGANVLTF
TRBV7-6	TRBJ1-1	CASSLEPGPGDTEAFF
TRBV2	TRBJ2-5	CASSGAGDYQETQYF
TRBV23-1	TRBJ2-1	CASSQGLAGGVYNEQFF
TRBV18	TRBJ2-7	CASSLRDLQYF
TRBV6-5	TRBJ2-7	CASSGTGAFEQYF
TRBV18	TRBJ1-2	CASSPLGSQSTYGYTF
TRBV30	TRBJ2-3	CAWFRGADTQYF
TRBV20-1	TRBJ2-7	CSASNGGEQYF
TRBV6-5	TRBJ1-1	CASKRQGVGNTEAFF
TRBV28	TRBJ2-5	CASRIPLGETQYF
TRBV6-5	TRBJ1-6	CASSRESRVNSPLHF
TRBV6-5	TRBJ1-3	CASSRTVSGNTIYF
TRBV15	TRBJ1-5	CATSRGGDQPQHF
TRBV15	TRBJ1-6	CATSRRQGTYNSPLHF
TRBV29-1	TRBJ2-1	CSVGTSGSSYNEQFF
TRBV4-1	TRBJ1-5	CASSQDIRAADSNQPQHF
TRBV7-7	TRBJ2-1	CASSEDRGPYNEQFF
TRBV5-1	TRBJ2-7	CASSLSSAYEQYF
TRBV7-9	TRBJ1-5	CASSSGQGGLSQHF
TRBV29-1	TRBJ1-4	CSVRRGTGEKLFF
TRBV2	TRBJ2-6	CASSERGPSGANVLTF
TRBV4-1	TRBJ2-7	CASSQGQTAYEQYF
TRBV19	TRBJ1-1	CASHRGGNAIF
TRBV2	TRBJ1-4	CASRWRGEKLFF
TRBV27	TRBJ1-2	CASSTGGGGSHYGYTF
TRBV4-2	TRBJ2-7	CASSQWLDRGPTSDEQYF
TRBV13	TRBJ1-1	CASSFGQGNTEAFF
TRBV28	TRBJ2-7	CASSLFSEQYF
TRBV6-6	TRBJ2-5	CASSRADTQETQYF
TRBV6-6	TRBJ2-5	CASSYSSGGAGETQYF
TRBV5-4	TRBJ2-6	CASSPKGRISGANVLTF
TRBV2	TRBJ2-5	CASTPDQETQYF
TRBV7-3	TRBJ2-6	CASSPTGLGANVLTF
TRBV19	TRBJ2-1	CASNWGNNEQFF
TRBV10-3	TRBJ2-5	CAISTEYQETQYF
TRBV7-9	TRBJ2-5	CASSTAPRQETQYF
TRBV25-1	TRBJ2-7	CASKGVREQYF
TRBV2	TRBJ2-1	CASIRETRNEQFF
TRBV7-2	TRBJ1-2	CASSLQGAHRGGYTF
TRBV27	TRBJ2-7	CASSFPDRDSYEQYF
TRBV25-1	TRBJ1-5	CASSAPGTDQPQHF
TRBV7-2	TRBJ2-7	CASSLNPGAYEQYF
TRBV6-5	TRBJ2-7	CASRPGQGAYEQYF
TRBV18	TRBJ2-3	CASSLDRATDTQYF
TRBV4-1	TRBJ2-7	CASSPDRGWHEQYF
TRBV5-1	TRBJ2-7	CASSPGAGTFYEQYF